The 27 T cell receptor beta chains below all came from one sample that was sequenced in a study of cytomegalovirus exposure and HLA in healthy donors. In the PCR, 60 Vbeta and 13 Jbeta primers were used. Profiled with immunoSEQ multiplex PCR; TCRdb holds only in-frame clones, not every one. The top ten clones hold roughly 3.9% of a sample with 100,000 to 140,000 clones, 77% of them seen once. The specimen was PBMCs. Source of these receptors: a male donor in good health and CMV-seronegative.

The V and J genes are TRBV29-1 and TRBJ1-1; no reliable D call. This CDR3 contains 14 residues. The germline CDR1 and CDR2 sequences are SQVTM and ANQGSEA. Trimming shortened V by 5 bases and J by 0 bases, and 13 bases separated the two germline ends. In DNA form, the CDR3 reads TGCAGCGTTCAGACGACTAATTTGAACACTGAAGCTTTCTTT. Protein sequence: CSVQTTNLNTEAFF.

The chain employs TRBV6-5 and TRBJ2-5; 7 bases are shared with TRBD1. The J call may be incorrect, as the DNA end agrees better with TRBJ2-7. The CDR3 spans 15 residues. Germline V lookup: CDR1 MNHEY, CDR2 SVGAGI. The CDR3, as DNA: TGTGCCAGCAGAGGGGCCTCGACAGGGACCTACGAGCAGTACTTC. Translation: CASRGASTGTYEQYF.

V gene TRBV7-2 combines with J gene TRBJ2-3, with D unclear. Trimming left V 1 base short and J 13 bases short, with 12 bases between. Per germline, CDR1 SGHTA and CDR2 FQGNSA. The CDR3 totals 12 residues. In DNA form, the CDR3 reads TGTGCCAGCAGCTTAGGGCAGGATAATGAGTATTTT. Translation gives CASSLGQDNEYF.

This clone was detected once. This chain connects TRBV19 to TRBJ2-2, with D maybe TRBD2 (6 bases). Germline V CDR1 and CDR2: LNHDA, SQIVND (reference sequence). Trimming shortened V by 11 bases and J by 3 bases, and 10 bases separated the two germline ends. There are 12 residues in the CDR3. The CDR3 bases are TGTGCCGAGTGGGGGGACACCGGGGAGCTGTTTTTT. Translating it yields CAEWGDTGELFF.

This clone came up a few times. The V gene is TRBV6-1, the J gene TRBJ2-3; a possible D gene is TRBD2 (6 bases). Per the germline V gene, CDR1 is MNHNS and CDR2 is SASEGT. This CDR3 comprises 15 residues. With 11 bases removed from V and 0 bases from J, the gap between germline ends came to 18 bases. The CDR3 nucleotides are TGTGCCGTGGGCGCGGGGCCATCTAGCACAGATACGCAGTATTTT. Protein product: CAVGAGPSSTDTQYF.

The chain joins TRBV18 to TRBJ2-7; TRBD1 matches 7 bases. CDR3 length: 16 amino acids. V gave up 3 bases and J gave up 1 base; unmatched junction bases: 9. In germline, CDR1 is KGHSH, CDR2 LQKENI. The CDR3 DNA reads as TGTGCCAGCTCACCGATCATACCGGGACAGTCCTACGAGCAGTACTTC. Translated, it gives CASSPIIPGQSYEQYF.

V gene TRBV4-2 combines with J gene TRBJ2-2; the match to TRBD2 covers 8 bases. This CDR3 is 16 amino acids long. Trimming cost V 1 base and J 6 bases; bases outside gene matches: 7. Germline values: CDR1 LGHNA, CDR2 YNFKEQ. The CDR3 spells CASSQGNGREAGELFF. The DNA of the CDR3 is TGTGCCAGCAGCCAAGGAAATGGGCGGGAGGCCGGGGAGCTGTTTTTT.

This chain links TRBV30 with TRBJ2-5; 10 bases align to TRBD2. The closer fit of TRBJ2-7 to the DNA end suggests the J call may be wrong. The CDR3 covers 17 residues. CDR1 is GTSNPN, CDR2 SVGIG, per germline (reference sequence). This chain's CDR3 is CAWSVLPLAGVVYEQYF. The CDR3 DNA sequence: TGTGCCTGGAGTGTGCTCCCGCTAGCGGGAGTTGTCTACGAGCAGTACTTC.

This rearrangement joins TRBV28 to TRBJ2-3, with D possibly being TRBD1 (5 bases). CDR3 length: 15 residues. Looked up from germline, CDR1 is MDHEN and CDR2 is SYDVKM. V lost 2 bases to trimming and J lost 0 bases, with 9 bases between them. The CDR3 DNA sequence: TGTGCCAGCAGTTTAGGGCAGGGAAGCACAGATACGCAGTATTTT. Residues: CASSLGQGSTDTQYF.

CDR3 amino acids: CASSDGTGGRSTEAFF. The CDR3 DNA reads as TGTGCCAGCAGCGACGGGACAGGGGGTCGGAGTACTGAAGCTTTCTTT. The genes are TRBV5-4 and TRBJ1-1, with 11 bases that match TRBD1. This CDR3 has 16 amino acids. Losses at the gene ends were 4 bases for V and 5 bases for J; bases not matched to a gene: 10. CDR1 SGHNT and CDR2 YYREEE come from the germline V gene (reference sequence).

Comment on this clone: One junction end disagrees with the germline gene, perhaps due to a read error. The J gene is TRBJ1-3, the V gene TRBV5-6, with unresolved D. The germline CDR1 and CDR2 sequences are SGHDT and YYEEEE. The CDR3 runs 11 residues. In DNA form, the CDR3 reads TGTGCCAGCAGCTTGGGCTCTGAACGGGATTTT. Amino acids: CASSLGSERDF.

The gene calls are TRBV15 and TRBJ2-4; TRBD1 might be the D (5 bases). This CDR3 has 16 residues. Trimming shortened V by 5 bases and J by 0 bases, and 14 bases separated the two germline ends. The germline CDR1 and CDR2 sequences are LNHNV and YYDKDF (reference sequence). For the CDR3, the DNA is TGTGCCACCAGCCCCCTCAGGGAATTAGCCAAAAACATTCAGTACTTC. This gives the protein CATSPLRELAKNIQYF.

This chain links TRBV7-2 with TRBJ1-4; D is undetermined. This CDR3 region has 13 residues. Trimming shortened V by 5 bases and J by 10 bases, and 14 bases separated the two germline ends. Germline loops: CDR1 SGHTA, CDR2 FQGNSA. This chain's CDR3 is CASSQHDAGKLFF. The CDR3 DNA follows: TGTGCCAGCAGCCAACATGATGCGGGAAAACTGTTTTTT.

The rearrangement uses TRBV28 and TRBJ2-7; maybe TRBD1 (6 bases). The germline gives CDR1 MDHEN, CDR2 SYDVKM. V gave up 6 bases and J gave up 2 bases, with 20 bases separating them. This CDR3 is 16 amino acids long. In nucleotides, the CDR3 is TGTGCCAGCAGACCTAGTACAGGGATACGGGCCTACGAGCAGTACTTC. This encodes CASRPSTGIRAYEQYF.

This clone was observed a few times. V usage is TRBV27 and J usage is TRBJ2-2; maybe TRBD2 (5 bases). The CDR3 covers 14 residues. Germline V gene data show CDR1 as MNHEY and CDR2 as SMNVEV (reference sequence). The V and J ends lost 6 bases and 3 bases respectively, with 11 bases between them. CDR3 region: CASSGSGYTGELFF. The CDR3 region has the DNA TGTGCCAGCAGCGGATCGGGGTACACCGGGGAGCTGTTTTTT.

This clone turned up a few times. V and J are TRBV27 and TRBJ2-7; 10 nucleotides align to TRBD2. Germline V gene sequence: CDR1 MNHEY, CDR2 SMNVEV (reference sequence). V shed 3 bases and J 6 bases; nucleotides not matched to a gene: 5. The CDR3 spans 14 residues. CDR3 protein: CASSFLAGASEQYF. The CDR3 region has the DNA TGTGCCAGCAGTTTCCTAGCGGGAGCCTCCGAGCAGTACTTC.

This chain connects TRBV28 to TRBJ1-2; D gene uncertain. The germline V gene has CDR1 MDHEN and CDR2 SYDVKM. V was cut by 6 bases and J by 2 bases, with 7 bases left in between. This CDR3 comprises 12 residues. CDR3 nucleotide sequence: TGTGCCAGCAGCCCCCAAAACTATGGCTACACCTTC. This gives the protein CASSPQNYGYTF.

The chain carries TRBV19 and TRBJ1-4; D possibly corresponds to TRBD1 (5 bases). V was trimmed by 11 bases and J by 2 bases, leaving 18 bases between them. The CDR3 contains 15 residues. Germline V lookup: CDR1 LNHDA, CDR2 SQIVND (reference sequence). The CDR3 region is CASAGVRKTNEKLFF. The CDR3 DNA reads as TGTGCCTCAGCGGGGGTACGAAAGACTAATGAAAAACTGTTTTTT.

This clone was seen only a few times. The chain is built from TRBV7-8 and TRBJ2-7; no definite D call. This CDR3 is built from 15 residues. CDR1 is SGHVS, CDR2 FQNEAQ, per germline. Trimming shortened V by 5 bases and J by 3 bases, and 17 bases separated the two germline ends. CDR3 sequence: CASSPKSVASYEQYF. The CDR3 coding sequence is TGTGCCAGCAGCCCGAAATCAGTGGCAAGCTACGAGCAGTACTTC.

CDR3 in DNA: TGTGCCAGCAGCGTAAAGCTGAACACCGGGGAGCTGTTTTTT. Encoded protein: CASSVKLNTGELFF. The chain is built from TRBV9 and TRBJ2-2, with D unclear. Trimming stripped 1 base from V and 1 base from J, with 5 bases between. This CDR3 comprises 14 residues. Germline V CDR1 and CDR2: SGDLS, YYNGEE.

The chain recombines TRBV5-3 with TRBJ2-7; D unresolved. TRBV5-3 is noted as an ORF with a role that remains uncertain. Deletions cut 0 bases from V and 1 base from J, with 8 bases between. The CDR3 length is 14 residues. CDR3 nucleotide sequence: TGTGCCAGAAGCTTGGTGGGCCTGTCCTACGAGCAGTACTTC. Protein: CARSLVGLSYEQYF.

The chain carries TRBV19 and TRBJ1-2; 7 bases are a match to TRBD1. Germline CDR1 and CDR2: LNHDA and SQIVND (reference sequence). The J segment lost 4 bases and the V segment lost 4 bases, leaving 9 bases of the junction unmatched. This CDR3 region has 15 residues. The CDR3 DNA sequence: TGTGCCAGTAGTACCCAGACAGGGATTCGCTATGGCTACACCTTC. Translated, it gives CASSTQTGIRYGYTF.

This chain connects TRBV10-3 to TRBJ2-3; TRBD2 aligns across 8 bases. V lost 0 bases and J lost 3; bases outside the gene matches: 5. The CDR3 covers 16 residues. Germline CDR1 and CDR2: ENHRY and SYGVKD. The CDR3 region has the DNA TGTGCCATCAGTGAGTCAACCAGCGGGAGAACAGATACGCAGTATTTT. Protein product: CAISESTSGRTDTQYF.

This chain connects TRBV28 to TRBJ2-1; 7 bases are shared with TRBD2. The CDR3 contains 13 residues. Trimming removed 2 bases from V and 10 bases from J; junction bases left unmatched: 5. Germline V gives CDR1 MDHEN, CDR2 SYDVKM. This CDR3 reads CASSLAGVWEQFF. The CDR3 nucleotides read TGTGCCAGCAGTTTAGCGGGAGTGTGGGAGCAGTTCTTC. The variable domain in full, completed from reference TRBV28 and TRBJ2-1, reads DVKVTQSSRYLVKRTGEKVFLECVQDMDHENMFWYRQDPGLGLRLIYFSYDVKMKEKGDIPEGYSVSREKKERFSLILESASTNQTSMYLCASSLAGVWEQFFGPGTRLTVL.

The chain uses TRBV27 and TRBJ1-5, with TRBD1 identical over 10 bases. The CDR3 is 15 residues long. Trimming removed 7 bases from V and 7 bases from J; junction bases left unmatched: 10. CDR1 and CDR2 from the germline V gene are MNHEY and SMNVEV (reference sequence). The CDR3 loop reads CASKETGGRGQPQHF. The CDR3 DNA is TGTGCCAGCAAGGAGACAGGGGGCAGGGGGCAGCCCCAGCATTTT.

V and J are TRBV5-8 and TRBJ2-5, with a tentative D call TRBD1 (7 bases). The length of the CDR3 is 16 residues. V shed 0 bases and J shed 2 bases, with 14 bases lying between them. CDR1 SGHTS and CDR2 YDEGEE come from the germline V gene. The CDR3 loop is CASSLAEAGGQETQYF. CDR3 sequence (DNA): TGTGCCAGCAGCTTGGCCGAGGCAGGGGGGCAAGAGACCCAGTACTTC.

The J gene is TRBJ2-2, the V gene TRBV27, with D unresolved. This CDR3 is built from 17 residues. Germline V gene lookup returns CDR1 MNHEY and CDR2 SMNVEV (reference sequence). Between the trimmed V and J ends, which lost 5 bases and 0 bases, there was a span of 16 bases. The CDR3 nucleotides read TGTGCCAGCAGTGTCAAGTTTGGTCTATCGAACACCGGGGAGCTGTTTTTT. Translated: CASSVKFGLSNTGELFF.